The 14 T cell receptor beta chains listed next were all sequenced from one sample in a study of blood T cells in healthy people across ages. A sample-barcoded 5' primer and a J-beta primer mix were used in a second PCR of roughly 7 to 11 cycles. A single record per CDR3 protein comes from TCRdb applying MiXCR to the 5' RACE reads. Of 910,000 or so distinct CDR3 sequences listed, around 54% are singletons. Material for sequencing was blood. Receptors originate from a woman aged 60-70 years in good health.

J is TRBJ2-1 and V is TRBV20-1; D call uncertain. V gave up 6 bases and J gave up 7 bases, with 16 bases separating them. This CDR3 region has 13 residues. Germline V gives CDR1 DFQATT, CDR2 SNEGSKA (reference sequence). CDR3 coding DNA: TGCAGTGCCATGGCGGTAGCTATGAATGAGCAGTTCTTC. Amino acids: CSAMAVAMNEQFF.

This clonotype was observed a handful of times. The chain combines TRBV10-3 with TRBJ2-7; D is uncertain. Germline V CDR1 and CDR2: ENHRY, SYGVKD. CDR3 length: 12 residues. Trimming shortened V by 8 bases and J by 7 bases, and 15 bases separated the two germline ends. The CDR3 loop reads CAIQGETEEQYF. CDR3 DNA: TGTGCCATCCAAGGAGAGACGGAAGAGCAGTACTTC.

DNA for the CDR3: TGCGCCAGCAGCCAAGTTCATGGTGCGTCCTACGAGCAGTACTTC. It is translated as CASSQVHGASYEQYF. The chain recombines TRBV4-3 with TRBJ2-7; D is unclear. This CDR3 region has 15 residues. CDR1 is LGHNA and CDR2 is YSLEER in the germline V gene. The V and J ends lost 1 base and 1 base respectively, with 11 bases between them.

V and J are TRBV27 and TRBJ2-4; the D gene is possibly TRBD1 (6 bases). The DNA end lines up better with TRBJ2-7; the J call may be wrong. The CDR3 totals 14 residues. In germline, CDR1 is MNHEY, CDR2 SMNVEV (reference sequence). The chain's CDR3 is CASSWAGALYEQYF. The CDR3 DNA sequence: TGTGCCAGCAGTTGGGCAGGGGCCCTCTACGAGCAGTACTTC.

This clonotype has a handful of counts. The chain couples TRBV7-2 to TRBJ2-7; weak D call: TRBD2 (6 bases). The CDR3 is 12 amino acids. V was pared by 2 bases and J by 7 bases, with 9 bases between. Germline values: CDR1 SGHTA, CDR2 FQGNSA. CDR3 amino acids: CASSLRGREQYF. DNA for the CDR3: TGTGCCAGCAGCTTACGGGGGAGGGAGCAGTACTTC.

This clonotype was seen only a few times. V is TRBV20-1 and J is TRBJ2-1; 8 bases are shared with TRBD2. The CDR3 is 16 amino acids. The V gene's germline CDR1 is DFQATT and CDR2 SNEGSKA (reference sequence). V trimming: 6 bases; J trimming: 0 bases; junction bases outside the gene matches: 10. CDR3 in DNA: TGCAGTGCCGCCGGACTAGCTGTCCCCTCCTACAATGAGCAGTTCTTC. It specifies CSAAGLAVPSYNEQFF.

Only a few counts were recorded for this clonotype. V is TRBV4-1 and J is TRBJ2-7; D ambiguous. The V end was cut by 1 base, the J end by 6 bases, with 10 bases between. Germline CDR1 and CDR2: MGHRA and YSYEKL. The CDR3 runs 13 residues. The CDR3 DNA follows: TGCGCCAGCAGCCAAGGACCCCCGTTCGAGCAGTACTTC. It translates to CASSQGPPFEQYF.

V and J are TRBV27 and TRBJ2-7; 9 bases fit TRBD1. Germline V gene data show CDR1 as MNHEY and CDR2 as SMNVEV (reference sequence). This CDR3 is built from 16 residues. The V and J ends lost 5 bases and 4 bases, in that order; junction bases with no gene match: 12. CDR3 in amino acids: CASSLRTGATAYEQYF. As DNA, the CDR3 is TGTGCCAGCAGTCTCAGGACAGGGGCGACTGCGTACGAGCAGTACTTC.

This clonotype was seen only a few times. The chain recombines TRBV6-2 or TRBV6-3 with TRBJ2-7, with D hard to call. The CDR3 is made up of 15 amino acids. Trimming cost V 3 bases and J 4 bases, with 16 bases left between them. Germline assignment: CDR1 MNHEY and CDR2 SVGEGT. The CDR3, as DNA: TGTGCCAGCAGTTATGACTCTAGACGGAATTACGAGCAGTACTTC. Residues: CASSYDSRRNYEQYF.

There are a few counts of this clonotype. This chain connects TRBV7-8 to TRBJ2-3; D gene uncertain. Between the trimmed V and J ends, which lost 9 bases and 5 bases, there was a span of 15 bases. The CDR3 covers 13 residues. Germline CDR1 SGHVS, CDR2 FQNEAQ. DNA for the CDR3: TGTGCCAGTACCGGGCCTTCCGGAGATACGCAGTATTTT. Translation: CASTGPSGDTQYF.

This clonotype was seen more than once but under ten times. This rearrangement joins TRBV6-1 to TRBJ2-5, with TRBD2 identical over 12 bases. The germline V gene encodes CDR1 MNHNS and CDR2 SASEGT. The CDR3 contains 13 residues. J gave up 5 bases and V 9 bases, and 4 bases lay outside the gene matches. For the CDR3, the DNA is TGTGCCAGACTAGCGGGAGGCGGGGAGACCCAGTACTTC. It specifies CARLAGGGETQYF.

This clonotype was recorded a few times. The chain employs TRBV7-2 and TRBJ2-7; D is perhaps TRBD1 or TRBD2 (5 bases each). Germline V gene lookup returns CDR1 SGHTA and CDR2 FQGNSA. CDR3 size: 12 residues. V was trimmed by 2 bases and J by 5 bases, leaving 7 bases between them. CDR3 loop: CASSLRDDEQYF. The CDR3 DNA is TGTGCCAGCAGCTTAAGGGACGACGAGCAGTACTTC.

This clonotype was detected a few times. This chain connects TRBV27 to TRBJ2-7; TRBD2 agrees at 16 bases. Germline-derived CDR1 and CDR2 are MNHEY and SMNVEV (reference sequence). This CDR3 is built from 16 residues. V lost 3 bases, J lost 5 bases, and 4 bases stayed unmatched. Here the CDR3 reads CASSFGTSGRGNEQYF. The CDR3, as DNA: TGTGCCAGCAGTTTTGGGACTAGCGGGAGGGGAAACGAGCAGTACTTC.

The chain combines TRBV3-1 with TRBJ2-1; 9 bases align to TRBD1. CDR3 size: 14 residues. CDR1 and CDR2 (germline): LGHDT, YNNKEL (reference sequence). CDR3 region: CAAGDRVTYNEQFF. The CDR3 DNA follows: TGTGCGGCCGGGGACAGGGTCACCTACAATGAGCAGTTCTTC.